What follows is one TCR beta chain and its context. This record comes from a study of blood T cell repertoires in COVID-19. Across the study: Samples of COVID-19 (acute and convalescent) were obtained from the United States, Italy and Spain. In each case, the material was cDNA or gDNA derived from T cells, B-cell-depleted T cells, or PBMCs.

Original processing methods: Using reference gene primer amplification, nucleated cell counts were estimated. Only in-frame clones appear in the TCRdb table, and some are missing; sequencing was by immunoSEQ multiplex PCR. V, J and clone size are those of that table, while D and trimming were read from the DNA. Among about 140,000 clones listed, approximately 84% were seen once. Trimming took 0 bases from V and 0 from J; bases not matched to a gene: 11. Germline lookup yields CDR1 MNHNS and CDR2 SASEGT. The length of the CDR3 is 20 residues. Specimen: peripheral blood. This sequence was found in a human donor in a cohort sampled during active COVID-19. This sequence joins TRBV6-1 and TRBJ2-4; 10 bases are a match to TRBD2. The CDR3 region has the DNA TGTGCCAGCAGTGAAGCTGGGCCTAGCGGGGGTTCCCTAGCCAAAAACATTCAGTACTTC. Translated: CASSEAGPSGGSLAKNIQYF.